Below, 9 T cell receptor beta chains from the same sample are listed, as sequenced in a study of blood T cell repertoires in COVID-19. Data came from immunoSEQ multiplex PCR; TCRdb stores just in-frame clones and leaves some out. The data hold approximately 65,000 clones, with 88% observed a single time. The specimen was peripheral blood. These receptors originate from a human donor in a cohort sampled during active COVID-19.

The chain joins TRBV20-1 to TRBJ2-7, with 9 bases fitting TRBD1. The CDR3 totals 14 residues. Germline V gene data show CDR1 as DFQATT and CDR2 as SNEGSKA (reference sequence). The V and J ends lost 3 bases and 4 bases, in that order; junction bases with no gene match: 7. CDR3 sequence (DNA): TGCAGTGCTAGTTCAGGACAGGGGCGGTACGAGCAGTACTTC. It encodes CSASSGQGRYEQYF.

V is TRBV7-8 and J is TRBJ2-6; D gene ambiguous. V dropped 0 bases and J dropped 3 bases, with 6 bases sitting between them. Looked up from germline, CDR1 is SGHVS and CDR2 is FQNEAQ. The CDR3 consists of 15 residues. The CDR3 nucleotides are TGTGCCAGCAGCTTAGCGCGAGGTGGGGCCAACGTCCTGACTTTC. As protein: CASSLARGGANVLTF.

CDR3 DNA sequence: TGTGCCAGCAGTGAATACGGAGGGGCAGATGAAAAACTGTTTTTT. This encodes CASSEYGGADEKLFF. This chain joins TRBV25-1 and TRBJ1-4, with a possible D match to TRBD1 (5 bases). CDR3 length equals 15 residues. V was cut by 0 bases and J by 6 bases, with 11 bases left in between. Germline V lookup: CDR1 MGHDK, CDR2 SYGVNS.

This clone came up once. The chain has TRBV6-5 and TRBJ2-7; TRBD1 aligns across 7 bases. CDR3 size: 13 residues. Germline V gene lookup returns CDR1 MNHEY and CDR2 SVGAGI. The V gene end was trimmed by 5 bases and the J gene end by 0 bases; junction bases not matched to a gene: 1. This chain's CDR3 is CASSRQGSYEQYF. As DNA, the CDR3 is TGTGCCAGCAGTAGACAGGGCTCCTACGAGCAGTACTTC.

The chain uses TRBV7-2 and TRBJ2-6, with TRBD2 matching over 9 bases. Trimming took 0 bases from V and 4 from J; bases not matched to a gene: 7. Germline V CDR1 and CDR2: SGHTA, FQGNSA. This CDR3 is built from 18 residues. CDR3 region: CASSLAPAGGSGANVLTF. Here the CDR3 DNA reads TGTGCCAGCAGCTTAGCTCCAGCGGGGGGTTCAGGGGCCAACGTCCTGACTTTC.

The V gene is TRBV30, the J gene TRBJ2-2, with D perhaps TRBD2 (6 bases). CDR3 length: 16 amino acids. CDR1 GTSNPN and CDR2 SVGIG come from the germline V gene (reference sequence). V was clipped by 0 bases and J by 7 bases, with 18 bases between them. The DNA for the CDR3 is TGTGCCTGGAGTGTTAAACCCAGTCAGGGAGGCGGGGAGCTGTTTTTT. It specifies CAWSVKPSQGGGELFF.

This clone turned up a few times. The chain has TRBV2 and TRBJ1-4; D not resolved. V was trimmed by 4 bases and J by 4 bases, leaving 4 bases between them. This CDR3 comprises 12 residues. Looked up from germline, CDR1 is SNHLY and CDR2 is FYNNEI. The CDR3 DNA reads TGTGCCAGCAGTGCCTATAATGAAAAACTGTTTTTT. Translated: CASSAYNEKLFF.

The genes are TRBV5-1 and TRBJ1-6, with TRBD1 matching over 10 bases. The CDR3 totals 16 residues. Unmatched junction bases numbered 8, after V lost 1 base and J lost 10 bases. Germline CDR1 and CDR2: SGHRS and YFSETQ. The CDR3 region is CASSLRQGATRSPLHF. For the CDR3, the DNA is TGCGCCAGCAGCTTGAGACAGGGGGCTACCCGATCACCCCTCCACTTT.

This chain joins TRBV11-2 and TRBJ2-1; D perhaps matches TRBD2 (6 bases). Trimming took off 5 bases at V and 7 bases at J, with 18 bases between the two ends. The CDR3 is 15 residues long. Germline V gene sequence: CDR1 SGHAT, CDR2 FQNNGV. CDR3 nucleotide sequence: TGTGCCAGCAGCCCGGGGAGGTTGAGAGGTAATGAGCAGTTCTTC. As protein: CASSPGRLRGNEQFF.